Sequencing of this T cell receptor (beta chain) was carried out in a study of metastatic and nonmetastatic thyroid tumors. Background on the study: Peripheral blood and tumor or nodule samples from malignant and benign thyroid patients were compared. Notes on the study in general: The study reportedly found significantly higher TCR beta diversity in malignant thyroid tumors than benign nodules, in blood and tumor.

Before thyroid surgery, none of the patients had received any treatment. In the original processing: A papillary thyroid cancer distant-metastasis classifier was built from CDR3 differences across clinicopathological groups. From the PCR reads, TCRdb re-called clones with MiXCR. TCRdb's processing, not the authors' own work, is the source of the V and J calls. The sample lists about 92,000 clones; around 14% were seen once. Per the germline V gene, CDR1 is DFQATT and CDR2 is SNEGSKA (reference sequence). CDR3 size: 15 residues. Between the trimmed V and J ends, which lost 3 bases and 10 bases, there was a span of 22 bases. This clone showed up many times. What it binds is not known.

Input material: blood. This TCR was sampled from a female donor with papillary thyroid cancer or a benign thyroid nodule (not recorded which). Some clones in this sample may be carry-over from other donors' samples. The V and J genes are TRBV20-1 and TRBJ2-1, with a weak D call TRBD2 (6 bases). CDR3 protein: CSASVLRRGEGEQFF. CDR3 coding DNA: TGCAGTGCTAGCGTGCTTCGGCGGGGCGAAGGAGAGCAGTTCTTC.